Presented here are 30 T cell receptor beta chains from one specimen sequenced in a study of T cells in Graves' hyperthyroidism and ophthalmopathy. Researchers amplified the TCR beta CDR3 regions from RNA transcripts. The TCR CDR3 first-round RT-PCR relied on the HTBI primer set. Each CDR3 protein is one row after TCRdb ran MiXCR on the multiplex PCR reads. The sample has around 440,000 distinct CDR3 sequences; 15% to 18% are singletons. The sequenced material came from blood. Source of these receptors: a woman between 18 and 29 years old with Graves' hyperthyroidism.

The chain couples TRBV7-9 to TRBJ2-3, with D possibly TRBD1 on 6 matching bases. Germline V gives CDR1 SEHNR, CDR2 FQNEAQ (reference sequence). V was pared by 7 bases and J by 5 bases, with 19 bases between. This CDR3 has 15 residues. The CDR3 sequence is CASTYTGQFVDTQYF. CDR3 sequence (DNA): TGTGCCAGCACCTATACTGGACAGTTCGTAGATACGCAGTATTTT.

V gene TRBV7-2 combines with J gene TRBJ2-1; 9 nucleotides align to TRBD2. CDR1 and CDR2 from the germline V gene are SGHTA and FQGNSA. The ends lost 6 bases at V and 7 bases at J; junction bases unmatched: 10. There are 15 residues in the CDR3. The CDR3 nucleotides are TGTGCCAGCAGTGGACCTAGCGGGATAAGAAATGAGCAGTTCTTC. Its protein product is CASSGPSGIRNEQFF.

This chain joins TRBV27 and TRBJ2-6; TRBD1 matches 10 bases. Unmatched junction bases numbered 1, after V lost 6 bases and J lost 2 bases. The CDR3 runs 15 residues. From germline, CDR1 is MNHEY and CDR2 SMNVEV (reference sequence). In nucleotides, the CDR3 is TGTGCCAGCAGCGGGACAGGGGCTGGGGCCAACGTCCTGACTTTC. Translated: CASSGTGAGANVLTF.

The rearrangement joins TRBV19 to TRBJ1-1, with unresolved D. There are 13 residues in the CDR3. CDR1 is LNHDA and CDR2 is SQIVND in the germline V gene (reference sequence). Trimming took off 4 bases at V and 1 base at J, with 7 bases between the two ends. The CDR3 here is CASSTLENTEAFF. CDR3 in DNA: TGTGCCAGTAGTACATTAGAGAACACTGAAGCTTTCTTT.

V usage is TRBV7-8 and J usage is TRBJ1-3, with D hard to call. Trimming shortened V by 4 bases and J by 0 bases, and 7 bases separated the two germline ends. Germline V gene sequence: CDR1 SGHVS, CDR2 FQNEAQ. This CDR3 is built from 14 residues. The CDR3 region has the DNA TGTGCCAGCAGCTCGATGATCTCTGGAAACACCATATATTTT. Residues: CASSSMISGNTIYF.

The J gene is TRBJ2-1, the V gene TRBV14; D uncertain. CDR1 and CDR2 from the germline V gene are SGHDN and FVKESK. This CDR3 has 13 residues. Trimming shortened V by 0 bases and J by 9 bases, and 9 bases separated the two germline ends. CDR3 sequence: CASSQEQLGEQFF. Here the CDR3 DNA reads TGTGCCAGCAGCCAAGAACAGCTAGGTGAGCAGTTCTTC.

The chain couples TRBV29-1 to TRBJ1-1; D call uncertain. The V gene's germline CDR1 is SQVTM and CDR2 ANQGSEA. The CDR3 runs to 12 residues. V lost 7 bases to trimming and J lost 7 bases, with 16 bases between them. The CDR3 region is CSAKDIPNEAFF. CDR3 bases: TGCAGCGCCAAAGACATCCCTAATGAAGCTTTCTTT.

This clonotype was seen repeatedly, ten times or more. This chain links TRBV29-1 with TRBJ2-5, with 7 positions matching TRBD1. CDR3 length: 14 amino acids. The V and J ends lost 6 bases and 5 bases, in that order; junction bases with no gene match: 12. The V gene's germline CDR1 is SQVTM and CDR2 ANQGSEA. The DNA of the CDR3 is TGCAGCGTACAACGTCCGGGACAGCAGGAGACCCAGTACTTC. Its protein is CSVQRPGQQETQYF.

This clonotype was detected only once. Relative to the germline gene, one junction end is altered; a read error may explain this. CDR3 protein: CASSHGNTEAFF. As DNA, the CDR3 is TGCGCCAGCAGCCACGGAAACACTGAAGCTTTCTTT. V is TRBV3-1 and J is TRBJ1-1; the D is unclear. The CDR3 length is 12 residues. Looked up from germline, CDR1 is LGHDT and CDR2 is YNNKEL (reference sequence).

This clonotype was observed a few times. The CDR3 DNA follows: TGTGCCACCAGCCGAACCAGTCTCTCCTATAATTCACCCCTCCACTTT. It specifies CATSRTSLSYNSPLHF. The gene calls are TRBV15 and TRBJ1-6; D is undetermined. V was trimmed by 5 bases and J by 0 bases, leaving 11 bases between them. The CDR3 sequence is 16 residues long. Looked up from germline, CDR1 is LNHNV and CDR2 is YYDKDF (reference sequence). The full variable domain, its missing parts supplied by reference TRBV15 and TRBJ1-6, is DAMVIQNPRYQVTQFGKPVTLSCSQTLNHNVMYWYQQKSSQAPKLLFHYYDKDFNNEADTPDNFQSRRPNTSFCFLDIRSPGLGDTAMYLCATSRTSLSYNSPLHFGNGTRLTVT.

This clonotype was observed at least ten times. This chain connects TRBV28 to TRBJ2-1, with 8 bases lining up with TRBD2. The junction had 8 bases not matched to a gene; V was cut back by 2 bases and J by 8 bases. The germline gives CDR1 MDHEN, CDR2 SYDVKM. The CDR3 has 15 amino acids. CDR3 residues: CASSLAGGLAYEQFF. The CDR3, as DNA: TGTGCCAGCAGTTTAGCGGGAGGTCTAGCGTATGAGCAGTTCTTC.

This clonotype showed up just a few times. The CDR3 DNA reads TGTGCCAGCAGCTTACAGGGGGCCTCACCAGATACGCAGTATTTT. Amino acid sequence: CASSLQGASPDTQYF. V is TRBV7-3 and J is TRBJ2-3; 8 positions agree with TRBD1. This CDR3 contains 15 residues. Per germline, CDR1 SGHTA and CDR2 FQGTGA. Trimming took 2 bases from V and 4 from J; bases not matched to a gene: 5. Complete variable domain (other parts from reference TRBV7-3 and TRBJ2-3): GAGVSQTPSNKVTEKGKYVELRCDPISGHTALYWYRQSLGQGPEFLIYFQGTGAADDSGLPNDRFFAVRPEGSVSTLKIQRTERGDSAVYLCASSLQGASPDTQYFGPGTRLTVL.

There are many counts of this clonotype. In DNA form, the CDR3 reads TGCAGTGCTAGGAGGGCAGGTGTTGAGGAGACCCAGTACTTC. This encodes CSARRAGVEETQYF. The chain uses TRBV20-1 and TRBJ2-5, with D possibly being TRBD2 (5 bases). Germline CDR1 is DFQATT and CDR2 is SNEGSKA (reference sequence). V lost 3 bases, J lost 5 bases, and 16 bases lay in between. The CDR3 has 14 residues.

This chain links TRBV18 with TRBJ2-6; 9 nucleotides align to TRBD1. V dropped 2 bases and J dropped 4; count of bases not matched to a gene: 6. Germline V gene sequence: CDR1 KGHSH, CDR2 LQKENI. The CDR3 runs 17 residues. The CDR3 here is CASSPDRGALGANVLTF. For the CDR3, the DNA is TGTGCCAGCTCACCAGACAGGGGGGCGTTGGGGGCCAACGTCCTGACTTTC.

This clonotype came up many times. The rearrangement joins TRBV11-3 to TRBJ2-2, with 10 bases matching TRBD1. The length of the CDR3 is 15 residues. Trimming at V came to 6 bases and at J to 6 bases, leaving 7 bases not matched to a gene. The germline CDR1 and CDR2 sequences are SGHNT and YENEEA. CDR3 loop: CASSSGTGVPGELFF. CDR3 DNA sequence: TGTGCCAGCAGTTCCGGGACAGGGGTCCCCGGGGAGCTGTTTTTT.

The gene calls are TRBV4-1 and TRBJ2-2; D gene unclear. V dropped 4 bases and J dropped 4 bases, with 16 bases sitting between them. The length of the CDR3 is 16 residues. From germline, CDR1 is MGHRA and CDR2 YSYEKL. The CDR3 DNA is TGCGCCAGCAGCCCAGGCGCTAAAAGTCGCACCGGGGAGCTGTTTTTT. This codes for CASSPGAKSRTGELFF.

This clonotype was recorded many times. The chain has TRBV12-3 or TRBV12-4 and TRBJ2-7, with TRBD1 matching over 10 bases. J gave up 3 bases and V 6 bases, and 5 bases lay outside the gene matches. The CDR3 sequence is 14 residues long. The CDR3 region has the DNA TGTGCCAGCAGACGACAGGGGGCCAACTACGAGCAGTACTTC. Amino acid sequence: CASRRQGANYEQYF.

In this sample, this clonotype turned up many times. The V and J genes are TRBV20-1 and TRBJ2-2, with 9 bases aligning to TRBD2. The junction had 11 bases not matched to a gene; V was cut back by 6 bases and J by 3 bases. This CDR3 comprises 16 residues. Looked up from germline, CDR1 is DFQATT and CDR2 is SNEGSKA (reference sequence). The CDR3 bases are TGCAGTGCAAAAGCGGCTAGCGGGATGTACACCGGGGAGCTGTTTTTT. Its translation is CSAKAASGMYTGELFF.

Many counts were recorded for this clonotype. This rearrangement joins TRBV20-1 to TRBJ2-1; 10 bases fit TRBD2. Trimming took 0 bases from V and 4 from J; bases not matched to a gene: 9. The CDR3 contains 17 residues. Germline V gives CDR1 DFQATT, CDR2 SNEGSKA (reference sequence). The CDR3 reads CSARDLASGSEYNEQFF. The CDR3 DNA reads TGCAGTGCTAGAGATCTGGCTAGCGGGAGTGAGTACAATGAGCAGTTCTTC.

This clonotype has only a few counts. This may arise from a read error, as a much more abundant clone is one base away. The chain couples TRBV6-2 or TRBV6-3 to TRBJ1-1; 7 bases map to TRBD1. This CDR3 has 14 amino acids. Germline V gene sequence: CDR1 MNHEY, CDR2 SVGEGT. The CDR3 loop is CASSIGTANTEASF. In nucleotides, the CDR3 is TGTGCCAGCAGCATAGGGACAGCAAACACTGAAGCTTCCTTT.

This clonotype has a count of ten or more. V is TRBV2 and J is TRBJ1-2, with TRBD1 identical over 7 bases. The CDR3 totals 14 residues. Germline CDR1 and CDR2: SNHLY and FYNNEI. V lost 2 bases, J lost 6 bases, and 6 bases stayed unmatched. DNA of the CDR3: TGTGCCAGCAGTGAAACAGGGGCTAGAGATGGCTACACCTTC. This gives the protein CASSETGARDGYTF.

This clonotype was observed many times. The chain is built from TRBV3-1 and TRBJ2-7, with TRBD2 matching 11 bases. Germline CDR1 and CDR2: LGHDT and YNNKEL (reference sequence). CDR3 length: 13 residues. V was clipped by 4 bases and J by 8 bases; unmatched bases: 4. The CDR3 DNA reads TGTGCCAGCAGCCCGGGACTAGCGGATAAGCAGTACTTC. As protein: CASSPGLADKQYF.

The CDR3 region is CASSLVRYDVLTF. CDR3 coding DNA: TGTGCCAGCAGTTTAGTCCGATACGACGTCCTGACTTTC. The genes are TRBV28 and TRBJ2-6; D uncertain. The CDR3 has 13 amino acids. V was clipped by 2 bases and J by 11 bases, with 10 bases between them. Germline CDR1 reads MDHEN; CDR2 reads SYDVKM.

Many counts were recorded for this clonotype. The V and J genes are TRBV4-2 and TRBJ2-5, with 10 bases matching TRBD2. Germline loops: CDR1 LGHNA, CDR2 YNFKEQ. The CDR3 runs to 17 residues. With V trimmed by 0 bases and J by 3 bases, 7 bases remained unmatched. CDR3 region: CASSQDPSGGAKETQYF. The CDR3 DNA is TGTGCCAGCAGCCAAGATCCCAGCGGGGGGGCGAAAGAGACCCAGTACTTC.

This chain connects TRBV20-1 to TRBJ2-7; no definite D call. Germline CDR1 reads DFQATT; CDR2 reads SNEGSKA (reference sequence). The V and J ends lost 6 bases and 4 bases respectively, with 16 bases between them. The CDR3 sequence is 13 residues long. CDR3 DNA: TGCAGTGCCGCGCCTCCCGGTACATACGAGCAGTACTTC. This translates into CSAAPPGTYEQYF.

The chain couples TRBV2 to TRBJ2-6; 12 bases agree with TRBD1. V was pared by 6 bases and J by 0 bases, with 15 bases of the junction left unmatched. Germline CDR1 is SNHLY and CDR2 is FYNNEI. This CDR3 comprises 21 residues. CDR3 DNA sequence: TGTGCCAGCAGCCTTAGGGGGACAGGGGGCCAAAGAAGCTCTGGGGCCAACGTCCTGACTTTC. The encoded protein is CASSLRGTGGQRSSGANVLTF.

This clonotype turned up a few times. The V and J genes are TRBV7-8 and TRBJ1-6, with D possibly matching TRBD1 (5 bases). This CDR3 comprises 18 residues. Trimming removed 3 bases at V and 0 bases at J, with 15 bases between. Germline V gives CDR1 SGHVS, CDR2 FQNEAQ. The CDR3 here is CASSLQRGSGSYNSPLHF. CDR3 nucleotides: TGTGCCAGCAGCTTGCAGCGGGGGAGTGGCTCCTATAATTCACCCCTCCACTTT.

The chain links TRBV18 to TRBJ2-3; 11 positions match TRBD2. The germline V gene encodes CDR1 KGHSH and CDR2 LQKENI. The CDR3 is 16 amino acids. Trimming cost V 6 bases and J 1 base; bases outside gene matches: 6. CDR3 nucleotides: TGTGCCAGCTCGCGTAGCGGGAGGGGCGGCACAGATACGCAGTATTTT. Protein sequence: CASSRSGRGGTDTQYF. The variable domain in full, with the rest retrieved from reference TRBV18 and TRBJ2-3, is NAGVMQNPRHLVRRRGQEARLRCSPMKGHSHVYWYRQLPEEGLKFMVYLQKENIIDESGMPKERFSAEFPKEGPSILRIQQVVRGDSAAYFCASSRSGRGGTDTQYFGPGTRLTVL.

This clonotype was observed many times. V and J are TRBV12-3 or TRBV12-4 and TRBJ1-5; D is possibly TRBD1 (5 bases). The CDR3 consists of 15 residues. V was clipped by 4 bases and J by 1 base, with 11 bases between them. In DNA, the CDR3 is TGTGCCAGCAGTTCCCTGTGGGGCAGCAATCAGCCCCAGCATTTT. Translated, it gives CASSSLWGSNQPQHF.

A word on this clonotype: With a much larger clone just one base away, this may be a read error. This chain links TRBV5-1 with TRBJ2-7, with 9 positions matching TRBD2. Trimming removed 1 base from V and 6 bases from J; junction bases left unmatched: 11. Looked up from germline, CDR1 is SGHRS and CDR2 is YFSETQ. There are 16 residues in the CDR3. The CDR3 DNA follows: TGCGCCAGCAGCTTGTCGGCGGGAGGGCCACCCGTCGAGCAGTACTTC. This codes for CASSLSAGGPPVEQYF.